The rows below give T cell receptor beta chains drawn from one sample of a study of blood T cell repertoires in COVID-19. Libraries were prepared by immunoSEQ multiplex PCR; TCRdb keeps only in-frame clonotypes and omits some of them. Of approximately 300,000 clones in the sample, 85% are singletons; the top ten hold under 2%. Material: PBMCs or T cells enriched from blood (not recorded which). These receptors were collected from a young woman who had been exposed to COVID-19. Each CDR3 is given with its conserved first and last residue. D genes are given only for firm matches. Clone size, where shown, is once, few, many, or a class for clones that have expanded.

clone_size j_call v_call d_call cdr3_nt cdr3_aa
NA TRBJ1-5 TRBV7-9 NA TGTGCCAGCAGCTTAATGACAGGCAAAGATCAGCCCCAGCATTTT CASSLMTGKDQPQHF
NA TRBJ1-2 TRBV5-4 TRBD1 TGTGCCAGCAGACCCGGGACAGTCAACTATGGCTACACCTTC CASRPGTVNYGYTF
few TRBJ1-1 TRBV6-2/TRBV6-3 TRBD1 TGTGCCAGCAGTTTAAGGACAGGGGTGGATGAAGCTTTCTTT CASSLRTGVDEAFF
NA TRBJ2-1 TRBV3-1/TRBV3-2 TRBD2 TGTGCCAGCAGCCAAAAGGGACCTCTAGCGGGGGGGCCCTATGAGCAGTTCTTC CASSQKGPLAGGPYEQFF
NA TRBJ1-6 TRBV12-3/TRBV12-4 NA TGTGCCAGCAAAACCTCCGGTACCGATCTCCACTTT CASKTSGTDLHF
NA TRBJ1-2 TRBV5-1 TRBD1 TGCGCCAGCAGCTGGACAGGGGGCTCCGTTGAATATGGCTACACCTTC CASSWTGGSVEYGYTF
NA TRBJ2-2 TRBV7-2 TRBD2 TGTGCCAGCAGCTTATGGGGACGGGGGGGAATAACCACCGGGGAGCTGTTTTTT CASSLWGRGGITTGELFF
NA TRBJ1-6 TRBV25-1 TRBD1 TGTGCCAGCAGTGGGGACAGGGGGCGCTTTGGTTCACCCCTCCACTTT CASSGDRGRFGSPLHF
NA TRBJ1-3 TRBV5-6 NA TGTGCCAGCAGCCATGGGAGTCCAAACACCATATATTTT CASSHGSPNTIYF
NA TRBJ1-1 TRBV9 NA TGTGCCAGCAGCGGGAGACTGAACACTGAAGCTTTCTTT CASSGRLNTEAFF
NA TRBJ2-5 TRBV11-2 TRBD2 TGTGCCAGCAGCTTAGGCGTGCGGGGGGGTAAGCAAGAGACCCAGTACTTC CASSLGVRGGKQETQYF
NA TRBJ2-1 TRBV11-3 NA TGTGCCAGCAGCCTACCCATGAGAGAGCAGTTCTTC CASSLPMREQFF
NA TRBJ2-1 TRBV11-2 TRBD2 TGTGCCAGCAGCCGAGGACTAGCGTCCTACAATGAGCAGTTCTTC CASSRGLASYNEQFF